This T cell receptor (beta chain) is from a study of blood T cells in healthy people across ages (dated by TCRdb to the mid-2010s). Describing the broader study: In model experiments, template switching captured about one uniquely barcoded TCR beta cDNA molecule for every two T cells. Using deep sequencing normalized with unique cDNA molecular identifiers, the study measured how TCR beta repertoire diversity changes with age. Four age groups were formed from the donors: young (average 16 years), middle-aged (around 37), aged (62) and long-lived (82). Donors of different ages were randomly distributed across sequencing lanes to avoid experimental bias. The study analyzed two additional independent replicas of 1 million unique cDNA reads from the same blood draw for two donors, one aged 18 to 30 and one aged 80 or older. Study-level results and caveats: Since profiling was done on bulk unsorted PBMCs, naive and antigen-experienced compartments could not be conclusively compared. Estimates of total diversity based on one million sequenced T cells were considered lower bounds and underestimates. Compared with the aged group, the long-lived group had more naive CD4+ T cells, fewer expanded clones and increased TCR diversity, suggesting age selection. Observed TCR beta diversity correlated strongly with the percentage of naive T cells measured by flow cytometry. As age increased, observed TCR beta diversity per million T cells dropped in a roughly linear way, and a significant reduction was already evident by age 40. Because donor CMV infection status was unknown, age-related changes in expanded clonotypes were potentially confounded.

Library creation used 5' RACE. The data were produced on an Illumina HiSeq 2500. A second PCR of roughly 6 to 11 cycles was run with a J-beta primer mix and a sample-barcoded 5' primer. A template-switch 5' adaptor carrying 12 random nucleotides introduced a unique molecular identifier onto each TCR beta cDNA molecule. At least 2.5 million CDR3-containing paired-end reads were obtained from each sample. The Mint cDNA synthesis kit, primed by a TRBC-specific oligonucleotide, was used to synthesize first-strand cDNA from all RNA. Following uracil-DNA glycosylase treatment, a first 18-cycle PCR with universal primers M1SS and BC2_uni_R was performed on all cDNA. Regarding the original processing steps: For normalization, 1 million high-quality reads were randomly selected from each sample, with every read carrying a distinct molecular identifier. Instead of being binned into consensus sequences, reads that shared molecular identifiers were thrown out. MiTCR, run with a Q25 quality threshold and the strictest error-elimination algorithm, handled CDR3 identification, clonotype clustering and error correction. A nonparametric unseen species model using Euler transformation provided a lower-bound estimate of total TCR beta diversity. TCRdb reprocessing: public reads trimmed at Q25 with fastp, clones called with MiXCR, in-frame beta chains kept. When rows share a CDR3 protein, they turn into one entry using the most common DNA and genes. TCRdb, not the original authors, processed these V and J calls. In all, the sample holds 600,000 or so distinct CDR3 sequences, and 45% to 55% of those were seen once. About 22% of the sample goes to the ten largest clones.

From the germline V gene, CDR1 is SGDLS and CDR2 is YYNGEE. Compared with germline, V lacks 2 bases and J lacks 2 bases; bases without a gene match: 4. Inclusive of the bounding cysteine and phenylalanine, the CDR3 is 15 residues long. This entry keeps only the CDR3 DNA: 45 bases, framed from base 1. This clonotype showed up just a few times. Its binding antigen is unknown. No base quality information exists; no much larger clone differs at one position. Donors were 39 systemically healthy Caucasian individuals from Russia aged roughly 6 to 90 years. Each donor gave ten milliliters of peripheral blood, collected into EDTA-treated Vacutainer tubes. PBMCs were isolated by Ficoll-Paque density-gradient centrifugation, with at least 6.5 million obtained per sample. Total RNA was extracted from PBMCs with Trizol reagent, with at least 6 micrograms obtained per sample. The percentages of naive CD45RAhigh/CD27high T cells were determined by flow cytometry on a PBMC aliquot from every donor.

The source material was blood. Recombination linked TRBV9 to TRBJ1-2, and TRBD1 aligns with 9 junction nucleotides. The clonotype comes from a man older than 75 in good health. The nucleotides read TGTGCCAGCAGCGTGGGGACAGGGCCCAACTATGGCTACACCTTC. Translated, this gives CASSVGTGPNYGYTF. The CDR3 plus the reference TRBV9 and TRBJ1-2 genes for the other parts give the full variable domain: DSGVTQTPKHLITATGQRVTLRCSPRSGDLSVYWYQQSLDQGLQFLIQYYNGEERAKGNILERFSAQQFPDLHSELNLSSLELGDSALYFCASSVGTGPNYGYTFGSGTRLTVV.